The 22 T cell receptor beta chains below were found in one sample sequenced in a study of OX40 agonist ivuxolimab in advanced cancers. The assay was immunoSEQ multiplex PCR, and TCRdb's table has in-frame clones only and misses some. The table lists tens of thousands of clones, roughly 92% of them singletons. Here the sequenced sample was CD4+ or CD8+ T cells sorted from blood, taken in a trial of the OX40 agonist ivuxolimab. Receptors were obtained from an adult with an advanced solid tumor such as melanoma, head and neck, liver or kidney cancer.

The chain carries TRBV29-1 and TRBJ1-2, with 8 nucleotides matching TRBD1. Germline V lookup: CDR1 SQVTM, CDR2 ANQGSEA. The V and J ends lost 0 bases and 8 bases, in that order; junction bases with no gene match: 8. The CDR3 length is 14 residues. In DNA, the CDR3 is TGCAGCGTTGAAGAGCCACGGACAGGGAGAGGCTACACCTTC. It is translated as CSVEEPRTGRGYTF.

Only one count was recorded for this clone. CDR3: CASSPSLEGYEQYF. CDR3 nucleotide sequence: TGTGCCAGCAGCCCCAGCCTTGAGGGATACGAGCAGTACTTC. This sequence joins TRBV28 and TRBJ2-7; D perhaps matches TRBD2 (5 bases). The V end was cut by 6 bases, the J end by 4 bases, with 16 bases between. The CDR3 totals 14 residues. Germline CDR1 is MDHEN and CDR2 is SYDVKM.

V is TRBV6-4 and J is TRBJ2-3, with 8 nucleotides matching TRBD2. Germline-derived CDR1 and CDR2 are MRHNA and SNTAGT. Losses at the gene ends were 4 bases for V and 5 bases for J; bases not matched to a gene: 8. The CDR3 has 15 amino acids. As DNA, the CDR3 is TGTGCCAGCAGTGTGGGGGCGGGAGGAAAAGATACGCAGTATTTT. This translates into CASSVGAGGKDTQYF.

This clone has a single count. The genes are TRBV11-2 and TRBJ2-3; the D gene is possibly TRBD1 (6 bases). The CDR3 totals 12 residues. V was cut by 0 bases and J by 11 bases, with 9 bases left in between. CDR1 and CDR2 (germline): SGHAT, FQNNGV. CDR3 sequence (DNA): TGTGCCAGCAGCTTAGAGCCGGGACAGCAGTATTTT. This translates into CASSLEPGQQYF.

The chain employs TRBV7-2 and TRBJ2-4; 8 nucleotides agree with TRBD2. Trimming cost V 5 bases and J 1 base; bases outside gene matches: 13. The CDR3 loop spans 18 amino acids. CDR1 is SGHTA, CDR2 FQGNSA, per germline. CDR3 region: CASSQLAGYSAAKNIQYF. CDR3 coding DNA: TGTGCCAGCAGCCAGCTAGCGGGTTATTCTGCGGCCAAAAACATTCAGTACTTC.

The CDR3 region is CASSKRDTQNIQYF. CDR3 bases: TGTGCCAGTAGTAAACGGGACACACAAAACATTCAGTACTTC. The chain couples TRBV19 to TRBJ2-4; a possible D gene is TRBD1 (6 bases). Germline lookup yields CDR1 LNHDA and CDR2 SQIVND (reference sequence). The CDR3 runs to 14 residues. With 4 bases removed from V and 5 bases from J, the gap between germline ends came to 12 bases. The full variable domain, in which reference TRBV19 and TRBJ2-4 provide the parts outside the CDR3, is DGGITQSPKYLFRKEGQNVTLSCEQNLNHDAMYWYRQDPGQGLRLIYYSQIVNDFQKGDIAEGYSVSREKKESFPLTVTSAQKNPTAFYLCASSKRDTQNIQYFGAGTRLSVL.

The CDR3 protein is CASTRAGVLHGYTF. In DNA, the CDR3 is TGTGCCAGCACAAGGGCAGGGGTGTTACATGGCTACACCTTC. The chain has TRBV6-5 and TRBJ1-2, with D possibly matching TRBD1 (6 bases). V lost 7 bases and J lost 6, with 18 bases in between. The CDR3 covers 14 residues. CDR1 MNHEY and CDR2 SVGAGI come from the germline V gene.

The CDR3 DNA is TGCGCCAGCAGCTTGTACACCGTGTCAACTAGCGGGAGTAGTGAGCAGTACTTC. Protein sequence: CASSLYTVSTSGSSEQYF. The chain recombines TRBV5-1 with TRBJ2-7, with 11 bases aligning to TRBD2. V shed 1 base, J shed 7 bases, and the junction held 16 bases outside the gene matches. Germline CDR1 SGHRS, CDR2 YFSETQ. This CDR3 has 18 residues. The whole variable domain, remainder taken from reference TRBV5-1 and TRBJ2-7, is KAGVTQTPRYLIKTRGQQVTLSCSPISGHRSVSWYQQTPGQGLQFLFEYFSETQRNKGNFPGRFSGRQFSNSRSEMNVSTLELGDSALYLCASSLYTVSTSGSSEQYFGPGTRLTVT.

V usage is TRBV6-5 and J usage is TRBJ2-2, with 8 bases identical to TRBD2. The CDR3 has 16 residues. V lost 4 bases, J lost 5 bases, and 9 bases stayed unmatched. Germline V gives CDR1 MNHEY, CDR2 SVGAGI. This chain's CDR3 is CASSLFAGGETGELFF. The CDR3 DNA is TGTGCCAGCAGTTTATTTGCGGGAGGTGAGACCGGGGAGCTGTTTTTT.

Here the CDR3 DNA reads TGTGCGGAAGCCGAGGGCACAGATACGCAGTATTTT. As protein: CAEAEGTDTQYF. This chain links TRBV7-2 with TRBJ2-3; D remains ambiguous. The germline CDR1 and CDR2 sequences are SGHTA and FQGNSA. The CDR3 covers 12 residues.

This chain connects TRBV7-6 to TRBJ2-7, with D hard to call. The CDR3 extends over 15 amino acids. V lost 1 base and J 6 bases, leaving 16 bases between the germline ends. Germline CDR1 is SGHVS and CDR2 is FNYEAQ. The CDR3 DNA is TGTGCCAGCAGCTTAGTTCTTAGCCCCGTAATCGAGCAGTACTTC. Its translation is CASSLVLSPVIEQYF. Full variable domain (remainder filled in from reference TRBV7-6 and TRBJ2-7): GAGVSQSPRYKVTKRGQDVALRCDPISGHVSLYWYRQALGQGPEFLTYFNYEAQQDKSGLPNDRFSAERPEGSISTLTIQRTEQRDSAMYRCASSLVLSPVIEQYFGPGTRLTVT.

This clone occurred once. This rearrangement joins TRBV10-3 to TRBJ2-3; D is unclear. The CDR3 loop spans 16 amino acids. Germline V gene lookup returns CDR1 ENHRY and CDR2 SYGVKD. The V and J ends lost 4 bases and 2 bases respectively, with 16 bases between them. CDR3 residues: CAISGQIPPTTDTQYF. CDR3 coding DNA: TGTGCCATCAGTGGCCAAATTCCGCCTACCACAGATACGCAGTATTTT.

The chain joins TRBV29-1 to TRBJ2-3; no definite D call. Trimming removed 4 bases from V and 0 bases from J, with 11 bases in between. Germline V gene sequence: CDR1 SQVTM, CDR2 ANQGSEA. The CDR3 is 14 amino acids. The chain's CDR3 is CSVASSSSTDTQYF. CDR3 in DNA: TGCAGCGTTGCCTCCAGCTCTAGCACAGATACGCAGTATTTT.

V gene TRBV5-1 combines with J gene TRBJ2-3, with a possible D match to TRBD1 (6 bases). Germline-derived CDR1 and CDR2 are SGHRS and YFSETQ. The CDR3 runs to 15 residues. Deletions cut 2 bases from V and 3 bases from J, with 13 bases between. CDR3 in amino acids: CASSFRDTITDTQYF. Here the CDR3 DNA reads TGCGCCAGCAGCTTCCGGGACACCATAACAGATACGCAGTATTTT.

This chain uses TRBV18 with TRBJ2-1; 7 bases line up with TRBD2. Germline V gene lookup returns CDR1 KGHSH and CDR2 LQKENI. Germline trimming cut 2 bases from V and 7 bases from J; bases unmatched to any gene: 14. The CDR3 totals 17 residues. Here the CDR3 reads CASSPDWPVGAGNEQFF. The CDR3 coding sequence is TGTGCCAGCTCACCAGACTGGCCGGTGGGAGCGGGGAATGAGCAGTTCTTC.

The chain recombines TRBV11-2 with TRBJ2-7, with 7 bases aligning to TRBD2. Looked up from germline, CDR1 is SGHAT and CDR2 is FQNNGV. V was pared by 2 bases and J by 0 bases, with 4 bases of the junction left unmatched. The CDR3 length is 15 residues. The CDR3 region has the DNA TGTGCCAGCAGCTTACTAGCGGAAAGCTCCTACGAGCAGTACTTC. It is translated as CASSLLAESSYEQYF. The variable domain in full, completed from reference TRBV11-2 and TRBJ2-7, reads EAGVAQSPRYKIIEKRQSVAFWCNPISGHATLYWYQQILGQGPKLLIQFQNNGVVDDSQLPKDRFSAERLKGVDSTLKIQPAKLEDSAVYLCASSLLAESSYEQYFGPGTRLTVT.

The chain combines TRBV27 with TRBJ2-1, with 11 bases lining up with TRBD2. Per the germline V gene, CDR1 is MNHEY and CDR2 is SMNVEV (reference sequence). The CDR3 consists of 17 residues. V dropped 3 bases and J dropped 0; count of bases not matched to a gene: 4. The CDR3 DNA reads TGTGCCAGCAGTTTGGGGACTAGCGGTAGCTCCTACAATGAGCAGTTCTTC. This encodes CASSLGTSGSSYNEQFF.

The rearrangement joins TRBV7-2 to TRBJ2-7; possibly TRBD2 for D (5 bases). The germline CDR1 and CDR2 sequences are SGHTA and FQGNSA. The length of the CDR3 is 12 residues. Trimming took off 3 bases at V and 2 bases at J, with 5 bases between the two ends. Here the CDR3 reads CASSFGTYEQYF. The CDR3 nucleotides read TGTGCCAGCAGCTTCGGGACCTACGAGCAGTACTTC.

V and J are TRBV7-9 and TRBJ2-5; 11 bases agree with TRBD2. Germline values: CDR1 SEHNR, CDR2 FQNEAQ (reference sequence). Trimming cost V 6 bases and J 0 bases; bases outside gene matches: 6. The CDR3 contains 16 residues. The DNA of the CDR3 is TGTGCCAGCAGTCATAGGGGACTAGCGGACCAAGAGACCCAGTACTTC. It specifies CASSHRGLADQETQYF.

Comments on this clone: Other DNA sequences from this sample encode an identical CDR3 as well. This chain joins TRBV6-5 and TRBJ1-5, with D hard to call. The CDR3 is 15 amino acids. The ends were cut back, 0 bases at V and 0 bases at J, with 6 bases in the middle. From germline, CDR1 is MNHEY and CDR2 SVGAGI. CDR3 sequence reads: CASSYSSSSNQPQHF. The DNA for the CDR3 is TGTGCCAGCAGTTACTCGAGCAGTAGCAATCAGCCCCAGCATTTT.

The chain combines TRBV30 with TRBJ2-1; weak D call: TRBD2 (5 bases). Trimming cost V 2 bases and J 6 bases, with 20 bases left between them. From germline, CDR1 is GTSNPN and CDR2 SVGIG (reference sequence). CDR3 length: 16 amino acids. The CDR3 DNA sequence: TGTGCCTGGAGTCGAGAGGGTACCCTCCTCCCCAATGAGCAGTTCTTC. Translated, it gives CAWSREGTLLPNEQFF.

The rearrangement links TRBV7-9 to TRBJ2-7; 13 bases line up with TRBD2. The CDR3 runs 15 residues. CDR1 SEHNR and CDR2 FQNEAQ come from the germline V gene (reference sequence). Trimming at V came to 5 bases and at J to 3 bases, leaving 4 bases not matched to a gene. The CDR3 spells CASSTGTSGNYEQYF. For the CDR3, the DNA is TGTGCCAGCAGCACCGGGACTAGCGGGAACTACGAGCAGTACTTC.